This T cell receptor (beta chain) stems from a study of identifying expanded T cells in peripheral blood. Deletions cut 6 bases from V and 5 bases from J, with 20 bases between. The CDR3 has 15 residues. Germline V lookup: CDR1 MGHRA, CDR2 YSYEKL. A remark on this clone: Its antigen remains unidentified.

Whole-study findings and limits: About 1.2 clones differed between technical replicates, versus around 15 and 19 over time. Variance in clone template counts between approximately 2-week samples significantly increased with total template count across all healthy donors.

Data came from immunoSEQ multiplex PCR; TCRdb stores just in-frame clones and leaves some out. The table lists 65,000 to 95,000 clones, 85% to 90% of them singletons. The TCR was taken from a person aged 18-70 years in good health. Input material: blood. The rearrangement uses TRBV4-1 and TRBJ2-7, with D unresolved. The CDR3 nucleotides read TGCGCCAGCAGACTTGACGCCAGAGCTATCGACGAGCAGTACTTC. Protein product: CASRLDARAIDEQYF.